The 19 T cell receptor beta chains below all came from one sample that was sequenced in a study of metastatic and nonmetastatic thyroid tumors. Thyroid surgery took place with no prior treatment in any patient. TCRdb re-analyzed the PCR reads using MiXCR. The table shows 3,500 to 4,500 clones, with about 30% occurring only once. The sequencing sample was made of adjacent normal tissue. Every receptor here comes from a female donor with papillary thyroid cancer or a benign thyroid nodule (not recorded which). Some clones in this sample may be carry-over from other donors' samples.

The chain carries TRBV6-1 and TRBJ1-2; D might be TRBD1 (6 bases). CDR1 is MNHNS and CDR2 is SASEGT in the germline V gene. With 6 bases removed from V and 8 bases from J, the gap between germline ends came to 22 bases. This CDR3 is 15 amino acids long. The CDR3 loop is CASRPGTGAMRGYTF. In DNA form, the CDR3 reads TGTGCCAGCAGGCCTGGCACGGGGGCGATGCGAGGCTACACCTTC.

J is TRBJ2-1 and V is TRBV28, with 14 bases aligning to TRBD2. Germline V lookup: CDR1 MDHEN, CDR2 SYDVKM. With 1 base clipped from V and 10 bases from J, the junction kept 9 bases outside the gene matches. The length of the CDR3 is 17 residues. The DNA for the CDR3 is TGTGCCAGCAGTTTATACTCGACTAGCGGGAGGGCACGGGAGCAGTTCTTC. This translates into CASSLYSTSGRAREQFF.

Only a few counts were recorded for this clone. V and J are TRBV19 and TRBJ2-3; unclear D gene. The CDR3 is 13 amino acids. CDR1 and CDR2 (germline): LNHDA, SQIVND (reference sequence). Trimming removed 4 bases at V and 1 base at J, with 6 bases between. The CDR3 bases are TGTGCCAGTAGTACCCAGGGCACAGATACGCAGTATTTT. Its protein is CASSTQGTDTQYF.

This chain joins TRBV9 and TRBJ1-1; possibly TRBD1 for D (5 bases). Germline-derived CDR1 and CDR2 are SGDLS and YYNGEE. Trimming removed 0 bases at V and 1 base at J, with 13 bases between. The CDR3 runs 16 residues. DNA for the CDR3: TGTGCCAGCAGCGTAGATTGGGCAGGGCAGAACACTGAAGCTTTCTTT. Translation: CASSVDWAGQNTEAFF. Filled out from reference TRBV9 and TRBJ1-1, the complete variable domain reads DSGVTQTPKHLITATGQRVTLRCSPRSGDLSVYWYQQSLDQGLQFLIQYYNGEERAKGNILERFSAQQFPDLHSELNLSSLELGDSALYFCASSVDWAGQNTEAFFGQGTRLTVV.

CDR3 nucleotide sequence: TGCAGTGCTAGAGATCAGGGGACAGGGATGTTTCAGCCCCAGCATTTT. Amino acid sequence: CSARDQGTGMFQPQHF. V usage is TRBV20-1 and J usage is TRBJ1-5, with TRBD1 matching 9 bases. The CDR3 is made up of 16 amino acids. Germline trimming cut 0 bases from V and 6 bases from J; bases unmatched to any gene: 9. CDR1 is DFQATT, CDR2 SNEGSKA, per germline (reference sequence).

This clone was detected a few times. The chain uses TRBV28 and TRBJ2-7; possibly TRBD1 for D (6 bases). CDR3 length: 18 amino acids. Germline assignment: CDR1 MDHEN and CDR2 SYDVKM. Trimming took off 6 bases at V and 7 bases at J, with 31 bases between the two ends. In DNA form, the CDR3 reads TGTGCCAGCAGCCACACCCCCTCCCTCGGGACACCATGGGAGGAGCAGTACTTC. Encoded protein: CASSHTPSLGTPWEEQYF.

This clone was observed a few times. The chain uses TRBV11-2 and TRBJ2-2, with 9 bases identical to TRBD1. Germline lookup yields CDR1 SGHAT and CDR2 FQNNGV. J lost 4 bases, V lost 5 bases, and 5 bases had no gene match. CDR3 length: 15 residues. Here the CDR3 reads CASSLQGAGTGELFF. CDR3 in DNA: TGTGCCAGCAGCCTACAGGGGGCGGGCACCGGGGAGCTGTTTTTT.

The J gene is TRBJ2-3, the V gene TRBV27; D unresolved. This CDR3 comprises 13 residues. The V end lost 0 bases, the J end lost 6 bases, and 7 bases lay between the germline ends. Germline V gene data show CDR1 as MNHEY and CDR2 as SMNVEV (reference sequence). The CDR3 spells CASSLSRPDTQYF. Written as DNA, the CDR3 is TGTGCCAGCAGTTTATCCCGCCCGGATACGCAGTATTTT.

The CDR3 DNA sequence: TGTGCCAGCAGCTTAAGGGCAGGGTCGAACACTGAAGCTTTCTTT. This codes for CASSLRAGSNTEAFF. The chain recombines TRBV7-6 with TRBJ1-1; D might be TRBD1 (5 bases). The CDR3 has 15 residues. Germline V gene sequence: CDR1 SGHVS, CDR2 FNYEAQ. Trimming stripped 2 bases from V and 1 base from J, with 11 bases between.

The V call is TRBV28, the J call TRBJ1-2, with 8 bases identical to TRBD1. Per the germline V gene, CDR1 is MDHEN and CDR2 is SYDVKM. V lost 8 bases and J lost 8; bases outside the gene matches: 7. CDR3 length: 12 residues. The CDR3 reads CASLDRGLGYTF. The CDR3 DNA reads as TGTGCCAGCCTTGACAGGGGATTAGGCTACACCTTC.

This clone has just a few counts. This chain uses TRBV27 with TRBJ2-7; D unresolved. V was clipped by 6 bases and J by 0 bases, with 0 bases between them. This CDR3 has 10 residues. The germline V gene encodes CDR1 MNHEY and CDR2 SMNVEV (reference sequence). This CDR3 is CASSSYEQYF. Written as DNA, the CDR3 is TGTGCCAGCAGCTCCTACGAGCAGTACTTC.

This clone was observed a few times. This sample includes further DNA sequences coding for the same CDR3. V is TRBV27 and J is TRBJ1-2, with D possibly matching TRBD1 (6 bases). The length of the CDR3 is 16 residues. Deletions cut 1 base from V and 7 bases from J, with 19 bases between. Germline loops: CDR1 MNHEY, CDR2 SMNVEV (reference sequence). CDR3 bases: TGTGCCAGCAGTTTATACACCCCAGGGGTTGGGGGTGGCTACACCTTC. As protein: CASSLYTPGVGGGYTF.

This clone was detected a few times. The germline gene is not matched at one end of the junction; a read error may be the cause. The chain employs TRBV6-1 and TRBJ2-7; D is perhaps TRBD1 (6 bases). The CDR3 is 15 amino acids. CDR1 MNHNS and CDR2 SASEGT come from the germline V gene. CDR3 in amino acids: CANSSEFRTAYEQYF. Written as DNA, the CDR3 is TGTGCCAACAGTTCAGAATTCAGGACAGCCTACGAGCAGTACTTC.

This clone counts as medium-sized (0.01 to 0.1%). The chain is built from TRBV7-9 and TRBJ2-5, with a possible D match to TRBD2 (6 bases). V shed 5 bases and J shed 5 bases, with 15 bases lying between them. The length of the CDR3 is 14 residues. From germline, CDR1 is SEHNR and CDR2 FQNEAQ (reference sequence). The CDR3: CASSPIEGRETQYF. CDR3 nucleotides: TGTGCCAGCAGCCCCATCGAGGGGAGGGAGACCCAGTACTTC.

This clone was picked up a small number of times. The V call is TRBV6-6, the J call TRBJ2-7; D unresolved. V lost 0 bases and J lost 4, with 16 bases in between. Germline CDR1 MNHNY, CDR2 SVGAGI (reference sequence). The CDR3 sequence is 16 residues long. The CDR3 reads CASSYSLRGGKYEQYF. The CDR3, as DNA: TGTGCCAGCAGTTACTCGCTTCGCGGCGGAAAATACGAGCAGTACTTC.

The V call is TRBV7-3, the J call TRBJ2-3; no firm D call. The CDR3 is made up of 14 amino acids. V lost 2 bases to trimming and J lost 2 bases, with 8 bases between them. Germline CDR1 is SGHTA and CDR2 is FQGTGA. The CDR3 nucleotides are TGTGCCAGCAGCTTAGGGCAGCTCACAGATACGCAGTATTTT. It encodes CASSLGQLTDTQYF. Full variable domain (missing parts from reference TRBV7-3 and TRBJ2-3): GAGVSQTPSNKVTEKGKYVELRCDPISGHTALYWYRQSLGQGPEFLIYFQGTGAADDSGLPNDRFFAVRPEGSVSTLKIQRTERGDSAVYLCASSLGQLTDTQYFGPGTRLTVL.

This clone turned up a few times. The chain couples TRBV6-6 to TRBJ2-3, with 14 bases lining up with TRBD2. Germline loops: CDR1 MNHNY, CDR2 SVGAGI (reference sequence). This CDR3 comprises 17 residues. Losses at the gene ends were 5 bases for V and 2 bases for J; bases not matched to a gene: 6. CDR3: CASSHRLAGGPTDTQYF. The CDR3 bases are TGTGCCAGCAGTCATCGACTAGCGGGGGGGCCCACAGATACGCAGTATTTT.

By share, this clone ranks as large. The chain couples TRBV6-5 to TRBJ2-1; no clear D gene. The V and J ends lost 0 bases and 6 bases respectively, with 12 bases between them. Germline CDR1 and CDR2: MNHEY and SVGAGI. The length of the CDR3 is 15 residues. CDR3 sequence reads: CASSYSTSNPNEQFF. CDR3 nucleotides: TGTGCCAGCAGTTACTCGACGTCGAACCCCAATGAGCAGTTCTTC.

V and J are TRBV27 and TRBJ2-7; 9 bases line up with TRBD1. CDR1 is MNHEY and CDR2 is SMNVEV in the germline V gene (reference sequence). This CDR3 is built from 15 residues. The ends lost 2 bases at V and 2 bases at J; junction bases unmatched: 4. CDR3: CASSLTGQGAYEQYF. The DNA of the CDR3 is TGTGCCAGCAGTTTAACGGGACAGGGCGCCTACGAGCAGTACTTC.